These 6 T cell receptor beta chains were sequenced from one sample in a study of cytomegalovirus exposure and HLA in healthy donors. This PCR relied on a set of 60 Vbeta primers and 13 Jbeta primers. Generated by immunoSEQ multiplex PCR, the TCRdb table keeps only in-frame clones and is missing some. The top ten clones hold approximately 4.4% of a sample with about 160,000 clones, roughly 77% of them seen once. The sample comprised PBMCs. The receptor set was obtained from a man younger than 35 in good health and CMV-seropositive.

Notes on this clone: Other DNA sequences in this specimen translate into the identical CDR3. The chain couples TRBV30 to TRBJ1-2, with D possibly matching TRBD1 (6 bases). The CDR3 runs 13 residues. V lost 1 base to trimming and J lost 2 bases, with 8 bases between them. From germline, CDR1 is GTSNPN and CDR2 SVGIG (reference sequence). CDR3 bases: TGTGCCTGGAGTGCGGACAGAAACTATGGCTACACCTTC. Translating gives CAWSADRNYGYTF.

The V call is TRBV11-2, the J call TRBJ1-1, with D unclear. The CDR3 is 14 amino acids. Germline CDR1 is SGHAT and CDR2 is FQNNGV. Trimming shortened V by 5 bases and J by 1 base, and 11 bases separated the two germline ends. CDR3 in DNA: TGTGCCAGCAGCGGAACGACGGGGAACACTGAAGCTTTCTTT. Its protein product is CASSGTTGNTEAFF.

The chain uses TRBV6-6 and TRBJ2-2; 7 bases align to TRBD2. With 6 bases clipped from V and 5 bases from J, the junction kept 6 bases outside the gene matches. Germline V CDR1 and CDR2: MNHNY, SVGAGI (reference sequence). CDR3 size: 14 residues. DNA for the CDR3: TGTGCCAGCAGATTAGCGGGTTCAACCGGGGAGCTGTTTTTT. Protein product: CASRLAGSTGELFF.

The CDR3 bases are TGTGCCACCAGCAGGGGGACAGCCGGCCAGCCCCAGCATTTT. It codes for CATSRGTAGQPQHF. This rearrangement joins TRBV15 to TRBJ1-5, with TRBD1 identical over 7 bases. V was pared by 3 bases and J by 7 bases, with 6 bases of the junction left unmatched. Germline-derived CDR1 and CDR2 are LNHNV and YYDKDF (reference sequence). This CDR3 region has 14 residues.

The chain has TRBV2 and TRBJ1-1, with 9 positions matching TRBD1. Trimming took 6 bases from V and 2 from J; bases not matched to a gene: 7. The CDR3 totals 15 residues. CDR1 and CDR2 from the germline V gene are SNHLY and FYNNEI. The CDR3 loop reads CASSALGQGNTEAFF. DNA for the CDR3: TGTGCCAGCAGCGCCCTGGGACAGGGAAACACTGAAGCTTTCTTT.

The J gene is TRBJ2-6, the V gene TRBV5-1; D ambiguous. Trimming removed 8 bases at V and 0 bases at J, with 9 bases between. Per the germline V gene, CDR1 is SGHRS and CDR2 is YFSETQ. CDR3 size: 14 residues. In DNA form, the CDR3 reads TGCGCCAGTTTTGACTTCTCTGGGGCCAACGTCCTGACTTTC. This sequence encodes CASFDFSGANVLTF.